This is a list of T cell receptor beta chains from one sample in a study of blood T cell repertoires in COVID-19. The assay was immunoSEQ multiplex PCR, and TCRdb's table has in-frame clones only and misses some. This sample has 65,000 to 95,000 clones, with around four fifths found just once. Material for sequencing was peripheral blood. The source is an elderly man with active or convalescent COVID-19. Both conserved end residues are part of each CDR3. D genes are given only for firm matches. Rows give clone size only sometimes, using once, few, many, or a class for an expanded clone.

j_call	v_call	clone_size	d_call	cdr3_nt	cdr3_aa
TRBJ2-2	TRBV5-4	few	NA	TGTGCCAGCAGCTTGGGACGGCGGACGAACACCGGGGAGCTGTTTTTT	CASSLGRRTNTGELFF
TRBJ2-1	TRBV13	NA	TRBD2	TGTGCCAGCAGCTTCAGGACTAGCGGGAGATTCGGTGAGCAGTTCTTC	CASSFRTSGRFGEQFF
TRBJ1-6	TRBV19	few	TRBD1	TGTGCCAGTAGACCACAGGCAGGGGGAATTTATTCACCCCTCCACTTT	CASRPQAGGIYSPLHF
TRBJ1-5	TRBV7-9	once	TRBD1	TGTGCCAGCAGCTTAGGACAGGGGGCGAATCAGCCCCAGCATTTT	CASSLGQGANQPQHF
TRBJ2-3	TRBV24-1	NA	TRBD1	TGTGCCACGAGCAGGGGGGATACGCAGTATTTT	CATSRGDTQYF
TRBJ2-1	TRBV21-1	NA	NA	TGTGCCAGCAGCAAGGGGGCGGGGGATAAGGCCTACAATGAGCAGTTCTTC	CASSKGAGDKAYNEQFF
TRBJ2-6	TRBV5-4	few	TRBD1	TGTGCCAGCAGCTTACAGACAGGGTACGGGGCCAACGTCCTGACTTTC	CASSLQTGYGANVLTF
TRBJ1-6	TRBV5-1	NA	NA	TGCGCCAGCACCCTAGCGCCGCGGAGTCTGCGAGGGGATTCACCCCTCCACTTT	CASTLAPRSLRGDSPLHF
TRBJ1-6	TRBV3-1/TRBV3-2	NA	NA	TGTGCCAGCAGCCGAGGGGGTAATTCACCCCTCCACTTT	CASSRGGNSPLHF
TRBJ1-5	TRBV18	once	TRBD1	TGTGCCAGCTCAGCCAGGGACAGGGACCAGCCCCAGCATTTT	CASSARDRDQPQHF
TRBJ2-1	TRBV9	NA	TRBD1	TGTGCCAGCCGTGCGGGACAGGGCGCCAATGAGCAGTTCTTC	CASRAGQGANEQFF
TRBJ1-1	TRBV6-6	NA	TRBD1	TGTGCCAGCAGTTCCGGACAGGGGACTGAAGCTTTCTTT	CASSSGQGTEAFF
TRBJ1-4	TRBV13	once	TRBD1	TGTGCCAGCAGCTTAGGCCTGGGACAGGGAGGAAAACTGTTTTTT	CASSLGLGQGGKLFF
TRBJ1-5	TRBV19	NA	NA	TGTGCCAGTAGTATTGACAGCAAGAATCAGCCCCAGCATTTT	CASSIDSKNQPQHF
TRBJ2-3	TRBV7-2	NA	TRBD1	TGTGCCAGCAGCCCGGACAGGGGGGGCACAGATACGCAGTATTTT	CASSPDRGGTDTQYF
TRBJ1-5	TRBV19	few	TRBD1	TGTGCCAGTACCGAGACAGGGGGCAGGCAGCCCCAGCATTTT	CASTETGGRQPQHF
TRBJ2-3	TRBV9	NA	NA	TGTGCCAGCAGCCCGCGGGAAGGGAGGACAGATACGCAGTATTTT	CASSPREGRTDTQYF
TRBJ1-5	TRBV28	NA	NA	TGTGCCAGCAGCTCCCCGGGGGGAGGTTCAGATCAGCCCCAGCATTTT	CASSSPGGGSDQPQHF
TRBJ1-2	TRBV9	NA	TRBD1	TGTGCCAGCAGCGCCCGGACAGGGCATCAGTTGGGAGGCTACACCTTC	CASSARTGHQLGGYTF
TRBJ2-1	TRBV5-1	NA	TRBD1	TGCGCCAGCAGCTTGCAGGGGGCGTACAATGAGCAGTTCTTC	CASSLQGAYNEQFF
TRBJ1-4	TRBV2	NA	TRBD1	TGTGCCGGGACAGGGAGAGCAACTAATGAAAAACTGTTTTTT	CAGTGRATNEKLFF
TRBJ2-1	TRBV9	NA	TRBD2	TGTGCCAGCAGCGTAAGTAGCGGGGAATGGGACAATGAGCAGTTCTTC	CASSVSSGEWDNEQFF
TRBJ1-3	TRBV7-9	NA	NA	TGTGCCAGCAGCTTAAATCGGGACCCGGGGGGCTCTGGAAACACCATATATTTT	CASSLNRDPGGSGNTIYF
TRBJ1-1	TRBV6-5	NA	NA	TGTGCCAGCAGGGCATTCACAGGGATGAACACTGAAGCTTTCTTT	CASRAFTGMNTEAFF
TRBJ2-1	TRBV18	NA	TRBD2	TGTGCCAGCTCACCACAGGAAATAGCGGGAAGGGATGAGCAGTTCTTC	CASSPQEIAGRDEQFF
TRBJ1-1	TRBV18	NA	TRBD1	TGTGCCAGCTCGCAAAGACAGGGGGACGGGAACACTGAAGCTTTCTTT	CASSQRQGDGNTEAFF
TRBJ2-1	TRBV7-3	NA	NA	TGTGCCAGCAGCCACAGCCTGCGCAACAATGAGCAGTTCTTC	CASSHSLRNNEQFF
TRBJ2-2	TRBV11-2	NA	NA	TGTGCCAGCAGCACGCAGGGCTGGGACACCGGGGAGCTGTTTTTT	CASSTQGWDTGELFF
TRBJ2-5	TRBV5-1	NA	NA	TGCGCCAGCAGCTTGGTATCGGAAGAGACCCAGTACTTC	CASSLVSEETQYF
TRBJ1-5	TRBV10-3	NA	TRBD1	TGTGCCATCAGTACGGACAGGGGAGGAAATCAGCCCCAGCATTTT	CAISTDRGGNQPQHF
TRBJ1-6	TRBV2	NA	NA	TGTGCCAGCAGTCCACAGCGGGGGTATAATTCACCCCTCCACTTT	CASSPQRGYNSPLHF
TRBJ1-2	TRBV7-8	NA	NA	TGTGCCAGCAGCTTAGTGGCAGGGCCTAATAACTATGGCTACACCTTC	CASSLVAGPNNYGYTF
TRBJ2-1	TRBV7-9	once	TRBD2	TGTGCCAGCAGCTTAGGAGGACTAGCGGGAGTTCAATCGGATGAGCAGTTCTTC	CASSLGGLAGVQSDEQFF
TRBJ2-1	TRBV24-1	NA	TRBD2	TGTGCCACCAGTGACCCCGTAGCGGGCTTTTACAATGAGCAGTTCTTC	CATSDPVAGFYNEQFF
TRBJ1-3	TRBV3-1/TRBV3-2	NA	TRBD1	TGTGCCAGCAGCCCCGGACAGGGAGGTGGAAACACCATATATTTT	CASSPGQGGGNTIYF
TRBJ2-1	TRBV5-5	NA	TRBD1	TGTGCCAGCAGCTTGACGGACAGGGTGGGGCCCAATGAGCAGTTCTTC	CASSLTDRVGPNEQFF
TRBJ2-5	TRBV12-3/TRBV12-4	NA	NA	TGTGCCAGCAGTTTACGGCAGGGAGAGACCCAGTACTTC	CASSLRQGETQYF
TRBJ2-1	TRBV7-8	NA	TRBD1	TGTGCCAGCAGCTCCTCCGGGACAGGGTACAATGAGCAGTTCTTC	CASSSSGTGYNEQFF
TRBJ2-1	TRBV19	few	NA	TGTGCCAGTAGTATCGGGGACGGGGGTAGAGGGAAGAATGAGCAGTTCTTC	CASSIGDGGRGKNEQFF
TRBJ1-2	TRBV25-1	NA	NA	TGTGCCAGCAGTAAACCGGGACAAGAAACTAACTATGGCTACACCTTC	CASSKPGQETNYGYTF
TRBJ1-2	TRBV2	NA	NA	TGTGCCAGCAGGGGGACTGATACCATACCTGGCTACACCTTC	CASRGTDTIPGYTF
TRBJ2-1	TRBV5-4	few	TRBD1	TGTGCCAGCAGCTTGGGAAGGGACAGGGGCTACAATGAGCAGTTCTTC	CASSLGRDRGYNEQFF
TRBJ2-2	TRBV24-1	NA	NA	TGTGCCACCAGTGGGACTTTTCGCACCGGGGAGCTGTTTTTT	CATSGTFRTGELFF
TRBJ2-1	TRBV24-1	NA	TRBD2	TGTGCCACCAGTGATCCCACGAGGGAGGGCCGGGGTGAGCAGTTCTTC	CATSDPTREGRGEQFF
TRBJ1-5	TRBV27	few	TRBD1	TGTGCCAGCAGTCCCCTGGACAGGGGCGCAGGTCAGCCCCAGCATTTT	CASSPLDRGAGQPQHF
TRBJ2-3	TRBV3-1/TRBV3-2	NA	TRBD2	TGTGCCAGCAGCCCCGGGACTAGTCCTGATACGCAGTATTTT	CASSPGTSPDTQYF
TRBJ2-4	TRBV11-1	few	NA	TGTGCCAGCAGCTTACGGGGGATACAAAACATTCAGTACTTC	CASSLRGIQNIQYF
TRBJ1-1	TRBV27	NA	TRBD1	TGTGCCAGCAGTTTAAGGGTTGGGACAGGGCATTGGGGCACTGAAGCTTTCTTT	CASSLRVGTGHWGTEAFF
TRBJ2-1	TRBV24-1	NA	NA	TGTGCCACCAGTGACCAAATAGCGCTGGGTTACAATGAGCAGTTCTTC	CATSDQIALGYNEQFF
TRBJ1-1	TRBV7-2	NA	TRBD1	TGTGCCAGCAGCGAATATGGGGGACAGGGGACAAACACTGAAGCTTTCTTT	CASSEYGGQGTNTEAFF
TRBJ1-5	TRBV2	once	NA	TGTGCCAGCAGCCAGGGAAGGCATCAGCCCCAGCATTTT	CASSQGRHQPQHF
TRBJ2-1	TRBV3-1/TRBV3-2	NA	NA	TGTGCCAGCAGCCAAGTGGTGCGTGAGCAGTTCTTC	CASSQVVREQFF
TRBJ2-1	TRBV5-1	NA	TRBD2	TGCGCCAGCAGCAAGGGACTAGCGTCTTCCTACAATGAGCAGTTCTTC	CASSKGLASSYNEQFF
TRBJ2-5	TRBV19	NA	TRBD2	TGTGCCAGTAGTATCTCCTATTCGGGACTAGCGGGAGGGCTGGGGACCCAGTACTTC	CASSISYSGLAGGLGTQYF
TRBJ2-3	TRBV3-1/TRBV3-2	few	NA	TGTGCCAGCAGCCAACTACCCAGCACAGATACGCAGTATTTT	CASSQLPSTDTQYF
TRBJ1-1	TRBV29-1	NA	NA	TGCAGCGGAGGGATGGCGAACACTGAAGCTTTCTTT	CSGGMANTEAFF
TRBJ1-2	TRBV9	NA	NA	TGTGCCAGCAGCTCCAACCAGAATGGCTACACCTTC	CASSSNQNGYTF